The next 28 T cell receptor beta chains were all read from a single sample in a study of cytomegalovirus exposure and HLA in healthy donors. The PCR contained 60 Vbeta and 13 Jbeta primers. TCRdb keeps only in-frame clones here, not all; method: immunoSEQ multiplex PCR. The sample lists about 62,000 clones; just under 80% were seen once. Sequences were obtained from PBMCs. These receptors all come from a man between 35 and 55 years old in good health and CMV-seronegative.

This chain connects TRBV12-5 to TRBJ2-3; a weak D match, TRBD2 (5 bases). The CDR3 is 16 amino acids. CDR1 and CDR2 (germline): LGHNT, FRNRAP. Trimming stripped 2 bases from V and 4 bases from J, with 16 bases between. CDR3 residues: CASGLRSEVGSDTQYF. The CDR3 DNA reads TGTGCTAGTGGTTTGCGTAGCGAGGTGGGGTCAGATACGCAGTATTTT. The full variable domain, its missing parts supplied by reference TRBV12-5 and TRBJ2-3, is DARVTQTPRHKVTEMGQEVTMRCQPILGHNTVFWYRQTMMQGLELLAYFRNRAPLDDSGMPKDRFSAEMPDATLATLKIQPSEPRDSAVYFCASGLRSEVGSDTQYFGPGTRLTVL.

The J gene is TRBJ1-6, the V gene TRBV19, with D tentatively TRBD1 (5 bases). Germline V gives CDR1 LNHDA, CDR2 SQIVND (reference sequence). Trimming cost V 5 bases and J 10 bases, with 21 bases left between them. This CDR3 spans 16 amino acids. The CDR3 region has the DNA TGTGCCAGTAGTTCTTCCGGGACCGGGGGGGGATCACCCCTCCACTTT. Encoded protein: CASSSSGTGGGSPLHF.

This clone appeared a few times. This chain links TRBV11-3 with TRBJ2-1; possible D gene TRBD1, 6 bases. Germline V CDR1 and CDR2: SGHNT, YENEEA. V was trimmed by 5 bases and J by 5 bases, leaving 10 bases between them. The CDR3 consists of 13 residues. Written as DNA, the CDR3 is TGTGCCAGCAGCGGGGGCCGAGACAATGAGCAGTTCTTC. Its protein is CASSGGRDNEQFF.

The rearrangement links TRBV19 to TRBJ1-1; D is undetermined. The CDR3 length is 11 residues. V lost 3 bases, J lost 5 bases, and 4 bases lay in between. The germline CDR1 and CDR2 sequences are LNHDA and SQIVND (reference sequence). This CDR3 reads CASSMETEAFF. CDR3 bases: TGTGCCAGTAGTATGGAGACTGAAGCTTTCTTT.

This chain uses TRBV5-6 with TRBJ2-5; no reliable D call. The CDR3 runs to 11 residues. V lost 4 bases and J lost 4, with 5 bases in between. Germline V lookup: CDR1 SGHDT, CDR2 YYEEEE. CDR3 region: CASSRGETQYF. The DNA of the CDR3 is TGTGCCAGCAGCCGCGGAGAGACCCAGTACTTC. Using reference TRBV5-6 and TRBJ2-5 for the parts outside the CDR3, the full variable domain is DAGVTQSPTHLIKTRGQQVTLRCSPKSGHDTVSWYQQALGQGPQFIFQYYEEEERQRGNFPDRFSGHQFPNYSSELNVNALLLGDSALYLCASSRGETQYFGPGTRLLVL.

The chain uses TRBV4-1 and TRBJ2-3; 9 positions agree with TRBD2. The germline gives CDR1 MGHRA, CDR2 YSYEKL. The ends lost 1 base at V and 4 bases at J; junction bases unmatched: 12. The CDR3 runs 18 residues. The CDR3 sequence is CASSQGGGRGGGADTQYF. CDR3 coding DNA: TGCGCCAGCAGCCAAGGAGGCGGGAGGGGGGGTGGCGCAGATACGCAGTATTTT.

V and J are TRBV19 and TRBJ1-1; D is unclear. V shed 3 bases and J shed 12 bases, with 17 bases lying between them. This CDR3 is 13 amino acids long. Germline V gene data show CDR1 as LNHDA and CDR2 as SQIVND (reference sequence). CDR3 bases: TGTGCCAGTAGTATGGATACAGAGAGAGTGTCTTTCTTT. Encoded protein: CASSMDTERVSFF.

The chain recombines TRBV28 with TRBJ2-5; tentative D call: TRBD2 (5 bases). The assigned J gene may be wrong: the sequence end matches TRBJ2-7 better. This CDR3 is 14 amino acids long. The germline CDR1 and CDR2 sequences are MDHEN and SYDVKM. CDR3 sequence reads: CASLGMRSSYEQYF. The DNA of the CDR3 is TGTGCCAGCCTCGGGATGAGAAGCTCCTACGAGCAGTACTTC.

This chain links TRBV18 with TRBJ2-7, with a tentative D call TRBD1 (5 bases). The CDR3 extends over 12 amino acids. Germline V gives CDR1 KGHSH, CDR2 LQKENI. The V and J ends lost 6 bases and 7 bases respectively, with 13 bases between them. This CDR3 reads CASSQGFEEQYF. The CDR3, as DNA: TGTGCCAGCTCGCAGGGTTTTGAAGAGCAGTACTTC.

The CDR3 loop is CATARARGYNEQFF. The CDR3 DNA reads TGTGCCACCGCAAGGGCGCGGGGCTACAATGAGCAGTTCTTC. The rearrangement uses TRBV10-3 and TRBJ2-1, with D perhaps matching TRBD2 (6 bases). The germline gives CDR1 ENHRY, CDR2 SYGVKD. The CDR3 runs 14 residues. Trimming took off 10 bases at V and 3 bases at J, with 16 bases between the two ends.

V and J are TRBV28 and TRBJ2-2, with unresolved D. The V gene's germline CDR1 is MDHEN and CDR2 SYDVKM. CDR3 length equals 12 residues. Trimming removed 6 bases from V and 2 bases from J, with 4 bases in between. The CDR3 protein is CASSVNTGELFF. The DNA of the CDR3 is TGTGCCAGCAGCGTTAACACCGGGGAGCTGTTTTTT.

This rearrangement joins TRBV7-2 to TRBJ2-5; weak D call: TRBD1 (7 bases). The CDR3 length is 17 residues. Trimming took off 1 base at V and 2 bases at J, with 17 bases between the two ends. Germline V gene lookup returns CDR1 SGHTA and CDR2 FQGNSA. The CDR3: CASSLGPQGGLQETQYF. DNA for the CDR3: TGTGCCAGCAGCTTAGGCCCCCAGGGGGGACTTCAAGAGACCCAGTACTTC. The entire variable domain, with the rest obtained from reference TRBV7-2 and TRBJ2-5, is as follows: GAGVSQSPSNKVTEKGKDVELRCDPISGHTALYWYRQSLGQGLEFLIYFQGNSAPDKSGLPSDRFSAERTGGSVSTLTIQRTQQEDSAVYLCASSLGPQGGLQETQYFGPGTRLLVL.

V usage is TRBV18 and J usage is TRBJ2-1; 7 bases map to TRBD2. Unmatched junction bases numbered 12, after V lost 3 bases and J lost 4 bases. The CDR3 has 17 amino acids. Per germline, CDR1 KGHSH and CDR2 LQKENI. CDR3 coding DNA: TGTGCCAGCTCACCCGTCCCCCAGCGGGAACAATACAATGAGCAGTTCTTC. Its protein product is CASSPVPQREQYNEQFF. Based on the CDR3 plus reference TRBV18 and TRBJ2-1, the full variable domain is NAGVMQNPRHLVRRRGQEARLRCSPMKGHSHVYWYRQLPEEGLKFMVYLQKENIIDESGMPKERFSAEFPKEGPSILRIQQVVRGDSAAYFCASSPVPQREQYNEQFFGPGTRLTVL.

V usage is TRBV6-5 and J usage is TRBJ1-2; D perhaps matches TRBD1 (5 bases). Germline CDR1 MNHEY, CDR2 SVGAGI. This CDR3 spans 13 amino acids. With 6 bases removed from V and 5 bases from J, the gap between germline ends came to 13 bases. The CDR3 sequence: CASSPGGEYGYTF. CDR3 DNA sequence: TGTGCCAGCAGCCCCGGGGGAGAATATGGCTACACCTTC.

CDR3 residues: CASSRTSGGETQYF. The CDR3 region has the DNA TGCGCCAGCAGCCGGACTAGCGGGGGTGAGACCCAGTACTTC. The chain joins TRBV4-1 to TRBJ2-5; 13 bases align to TRBD2. V lost 4 bases to trimming and J lost 5 bases; unmatched junction nucleotides: 1. Per germline, CDR1 MGHRA and CDR2 YSYEKL. The CDR3 is 14 residues long.

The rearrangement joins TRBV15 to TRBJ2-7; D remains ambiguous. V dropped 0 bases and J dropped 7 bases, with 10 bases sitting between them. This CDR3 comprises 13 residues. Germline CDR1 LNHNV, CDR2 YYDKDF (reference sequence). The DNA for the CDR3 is TGTGCCACCAGCAGAGATGGAGTAAGGGAGCAGTACTTC. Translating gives CATSRDGVREQYF.

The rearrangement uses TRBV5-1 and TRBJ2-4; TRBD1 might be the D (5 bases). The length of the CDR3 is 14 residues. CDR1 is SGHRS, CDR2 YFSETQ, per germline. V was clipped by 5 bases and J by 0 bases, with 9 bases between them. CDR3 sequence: CASRTELAKNIQYF. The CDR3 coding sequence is TGCGCCAGCAGGACAGAGCTAGCCAAAAACATTCAGTACTTC.

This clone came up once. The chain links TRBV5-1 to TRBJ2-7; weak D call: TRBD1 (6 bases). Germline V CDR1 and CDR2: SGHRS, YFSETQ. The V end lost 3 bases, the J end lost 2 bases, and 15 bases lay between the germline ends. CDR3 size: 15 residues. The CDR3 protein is CASSSSTGDTYEQYF. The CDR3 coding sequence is TGCGCCAGCAGCTCCTCGACAGGTGATACCTACGAGCAGTACTTC.

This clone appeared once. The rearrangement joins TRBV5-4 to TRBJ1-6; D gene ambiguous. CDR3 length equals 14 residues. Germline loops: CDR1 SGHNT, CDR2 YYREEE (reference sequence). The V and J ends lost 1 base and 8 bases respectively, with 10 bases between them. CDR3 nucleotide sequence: TGTGCCAGCAGCTTGTTTTCTACGGATTCACCCCTCCACTTT. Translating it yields CASSLFSTDSPLHF.

The CDR3 protein is CASNLPDTSNYGYTF. CDR3 in DNA: TGTGCCAGTAACCTTCCGGACACCTCTAACTATGGCTACACCTTC. The rearrangement joins TRBV19 to TRBJ1-2; a weak D match, TRBD1 (5 bases). V was trimmed by 7 bases and J by 0 bases, leaving 15 bases between them. The V gene's germline CDR1 is LNHDA and CDR2 SQIVND (reference sequence). CDR3 length equals 15 residues.

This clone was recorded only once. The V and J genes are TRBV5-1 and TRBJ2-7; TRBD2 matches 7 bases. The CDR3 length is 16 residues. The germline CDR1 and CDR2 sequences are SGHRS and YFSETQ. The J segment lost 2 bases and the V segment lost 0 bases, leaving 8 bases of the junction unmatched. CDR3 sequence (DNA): TGCGCCAGCAGCTTGGGCGGCGGGAGAGGAACCTACGAGCAGTACTTC. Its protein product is CASSLGGGRGTYEQYF. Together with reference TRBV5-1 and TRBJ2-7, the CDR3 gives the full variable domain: KAGVTQTPRYLIKTRGQQVTLSCSPISGHRSVSWYQQTPGQGLQFLFEYFSETQRNKGNFPGRFSGRQFSNSRSEMNVSTLELGDSALYLCASSLGGGRGTYEQYFGPGTRLTVT.

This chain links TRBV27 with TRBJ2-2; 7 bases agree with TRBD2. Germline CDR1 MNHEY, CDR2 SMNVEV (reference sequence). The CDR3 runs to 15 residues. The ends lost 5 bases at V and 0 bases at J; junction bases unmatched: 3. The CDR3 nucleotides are TGTGCCAGCAGTCGCGCGGGGGCGAACACCGGGGAGCTGTTTTTT. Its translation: CASSRAGANTGELFF.

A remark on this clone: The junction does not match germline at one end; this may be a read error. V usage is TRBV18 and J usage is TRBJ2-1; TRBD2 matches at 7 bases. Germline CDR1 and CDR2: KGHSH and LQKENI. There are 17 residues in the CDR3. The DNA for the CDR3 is TGTGCCAGCTCCCCACCCCAGCGGGGTACCCTACGGTATGAGCAGTTCTTC. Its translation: CASSPPQRGTLRYEQFF.

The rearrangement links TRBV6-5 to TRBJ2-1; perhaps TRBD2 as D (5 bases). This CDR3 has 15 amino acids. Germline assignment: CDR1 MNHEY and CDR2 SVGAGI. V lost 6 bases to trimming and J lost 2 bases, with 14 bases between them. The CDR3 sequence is CASRLGLQTYNEQFF. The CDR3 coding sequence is TGTGCCAGCAGACTTGGACTGCAGACCTACAATGAGCAGTTCTTC.

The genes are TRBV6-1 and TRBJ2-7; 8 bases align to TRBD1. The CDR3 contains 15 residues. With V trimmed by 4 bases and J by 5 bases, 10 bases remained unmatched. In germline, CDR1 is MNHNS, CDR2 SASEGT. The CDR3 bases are TGTGCCAGCAGTGCCCAGGGGGCGTACGGGGACGAGCAGTACTTC. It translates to CASSAQGAYGDEQYF.

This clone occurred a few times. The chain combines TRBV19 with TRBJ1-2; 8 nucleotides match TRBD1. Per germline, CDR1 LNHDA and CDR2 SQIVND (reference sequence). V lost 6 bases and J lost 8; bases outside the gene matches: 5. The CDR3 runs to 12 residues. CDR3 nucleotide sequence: TGTGCCAGTAGAGCGGACAGGGACGGCTACACCTTC. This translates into CASRADRDGYTF. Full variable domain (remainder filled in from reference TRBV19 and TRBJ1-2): DGGITQSPKYLFRKEGQNVTLSCEQNLNHDAMYWYRQDPGQGLRLIYYSQIVNDFQKGDIAEGYSVSREKKESFPLTVTSAQKNPTAFYLCASRADRDGYTFGSGTRLTVV.

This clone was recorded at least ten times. CDR3 DNA: TGCGCCAGCAGCTTGGCCGGGGACAGGGATGGAAACACCATATATTTT. It translates to CASSLAGDRDGNTIYF. The rearrangement uses TRBV5-1 and TRBJ1-3, with 9 bases lining up with TRBD1. The V segment lost 0 bases and the J segment 3 bases; nucleotides outside the gene matches: 4. The CDR3 contains 16 residues. Germline V gene data show CDR1 as SGHRS and CDR2 as YFSETQ.

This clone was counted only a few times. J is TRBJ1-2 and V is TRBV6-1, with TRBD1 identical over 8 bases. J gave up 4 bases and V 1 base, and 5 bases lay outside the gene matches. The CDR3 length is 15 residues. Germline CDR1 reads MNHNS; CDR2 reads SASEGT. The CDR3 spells CASSEESGGRYGYTF. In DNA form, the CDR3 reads TGTGCCAGCAGTGAAGAGTCAGGGGGCCGCTATGGCTACACCTTC.